This T cell receptor beta chain came from a study of blood T cell repertoires in COVID-19. For the study at large: Collection of acute and convalescent COVID-19 samples took place in the United States, Italy and Spain. T cells, B-cell-depleted T cells, or PBMCs supplied cDNA or gDNA.

Unmatched junction bases numbered 6, after V lost 0 bases and J lost 5 bases. This CDR3 has 18 amino acids. The germline V gene encodes CDR1 SGHRS and CDR2 YFSETQ. TCRdb's table, derived via immunoSEQ multiplex PCR, lists solely in-frame clones and lacks some. The top ten hold more than 0.9% of the sample, which has approximately 81,000 clones, approximately 90% seen once. This study enrolled people aged roughly 18 to 100 from under 25 US geographic areas. Clinical history reported by participants formed the basis on which cohorts were assigned. This clonotype was sampled from a woman aged 45-59 years with acute COVID-19. The sample consisted of PBMCs or T cells enriched from blood (not recorded which). The rearrangement links TRBV5-1 to TRBJ2-2; 14 bases are shared with TRBD2. The CDR3 nucleotides read TGCGCCAGCAGCTTGGAGGGGACTAGCGGGAGAGGGACCGGGGAGCTGTTTTTT. Amino acid sequence: CASSLEGTSGRGTGELFF.